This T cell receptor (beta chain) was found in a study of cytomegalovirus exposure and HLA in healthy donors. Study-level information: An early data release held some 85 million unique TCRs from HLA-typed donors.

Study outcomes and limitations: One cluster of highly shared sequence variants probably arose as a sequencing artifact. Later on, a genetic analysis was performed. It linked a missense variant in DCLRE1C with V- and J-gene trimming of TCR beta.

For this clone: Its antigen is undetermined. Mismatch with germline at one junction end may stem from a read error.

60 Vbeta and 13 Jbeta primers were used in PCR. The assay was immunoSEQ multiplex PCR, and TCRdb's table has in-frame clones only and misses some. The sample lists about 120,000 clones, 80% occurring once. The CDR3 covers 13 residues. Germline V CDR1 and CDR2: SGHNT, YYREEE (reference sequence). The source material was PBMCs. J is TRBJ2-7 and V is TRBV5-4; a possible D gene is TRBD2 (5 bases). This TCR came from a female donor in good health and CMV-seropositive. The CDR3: CASSLLSFGELHF. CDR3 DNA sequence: TGTGCCAGCAGCCTGTTAAGTTTTGGGGAGTTGCACTTC.